Listed below are T cell receptor beta chains from one sample, sequenced in a study of T cell responses to AZD1222 COVID-19 vaccine. The data were produced by immunoSEQ multiplex PCR, yet TCRdb's version contains in-frame clones alone and is incomplete. The sample gives about 180,000 clones, 70% to 90% of which show up once; 0.49% is in the top ten. Here the sequenced sample was peripheral blood, taken on day 0 of AZD1222 vaccination. The receptors were sampled from an adult in good health. Each CDR3 is given with its conserved first and last residue. D genes are given only for firm matches. Clone size is stated in some rows and not others, as once, few, many or a class when expanded.

>.|TRBJ2-1|TRBV7-3|TRBD1
CASSHGTGKNEQFF
TGTGCCAGCAGCCACGGGACAGGGAAGAATGAGCAGTTCTTC
>.|TRBJ2-7|TRBV7-2|.
CASSLLGDLYEQYF
TGTGCCAGCAGCCTCTTGGGGGACCTCTACGAGCAGTACTTC
>.|TRBJ1-2|TRBV29-1|.
CSVEIDGYTF
TGCAGCGTTGAAATAGATGGCTACACCTTC
>few|TRBJ1-6|TRBV4-2|.
CASSPQPHVAYNSPLHF
TGTGCCAGCAGCCCCCAACCTCATGTAGCGTATAATTCACCCCTCCACTTT
>.|TRBJ2-7|TRBV6-6|.
CASNWTPDLYEQYF
TGTGCCAGCAACTGGACACCGGATCTCTACGAGCAGTACTTC
>.|TRBJ1-6|TRBV3-1/TRBV3-2|.
CASSPNGGGHNSPLHF
TGTGCCAGCAGCCCGAACGGCGGGGGCCATAATTCACCCCTCCACTTT
>once|TRBJ1-3|TRBV4-1|.
CASSQDQGVGNTIYF
TGCGCCAGCAGCCAAGATCAGGGTGTCGGAAACACCATATATTTT
>.|TRBJ2-7|TRBV18|.
CASSPDPYEQYF
TGTGCCAGCTCACCAGACCCTTACGAGCAGTACTTC
>.|TRBJ2-7|TRBV6-5|.
CASSYLPRDPYEQYF
TGTGCCAGCAGTTACCTTCCCCGGGACCCCTACGAGCAGTACTTC
>.|TRBJ1-3|TRBV10-2|.
CASGSSRGRSGNTIYF
TGCGCCAGCGGATCATCAAGGGGGAGATCTGGAAACACCATATATTTT
>.|TRBJ1-2|TRBV28|TRBD1
CASTPPGQGAIYGYTF
TGTGCCAGCACCCCACCGGGACAGGGGGCAATCTATGGCTACACCTTC
>.|TRBJ1-6|TRBV6-2/TRBV6-3|TRBD1
CASSLRDRGNNSPLHF
TGTGCCAGCAGTCTTCGGGACAGGGGTAATAATTCACCCCTCCACTTT
>.|TRBJ1-4|TRBV4-2|.
CASSQLKAQPDEKLFF
TGTGCCAGCAGCCAGCTCAAGGCTCAACCGGACGAAAAACTGTTTTTT
>once|TRBJ2-3|TRBV18|TRBD2
CASSPVRTSASTDTQYF
TGTGCCAGCTCACCAGTGCGGACTAGCGCCAGCACAGATACGCAGTATTTT
>once|TRBJ1-6|TRBV11-2|.
CASSLDLGRDDSPLHF
TGTGCCAGCAGCTTAGATCTAGGCAGGGATGATTCACCCCTCCACTTT
>.|TRBJ1-2|TRBV4-1|TRBD1
CASSQGTGYGYTF
TGCGCCAGCAGCCAAGGGACAGGGTACGGCTACACCTTC
>.|TRBJ2-7|TRBV15|.
CATSRDGPEQYF
TGTGCCACCAGCAGAGATGGACCCGAGCAGTACTTC
>few|TRBJ2-6|TRBV28|.
CASTPRRGLNSGANVLTF
TGTGCCAGCACCCCGCGGAGGGGGCTCAACTCTGGGGCCAACGTCCTGACTTTC
>.|TRBJ2-1|TRBV28|TRBD2
CASSWTSGSFRGSYNEQFF
TGTGCCAGCAGTTGGACTAGCGGGAGCTTCAGAGGGTCCTACAATGAGCAGTTCTTC
>.|TRBJ1-1|TRBV11-2|.
CASSFRGLNTEAFF
TGTGCCAGCAGCTTCAGGGGCCTGAACACTGAAGCTTTCTTT
>.|TRBJ1-1|TRBV9|.
CASSVEGIASTEAFF
TGTGCCAGCAGCGTAGAAGGGATCGCGAGCACTGAAGCTTTCTTT
>.|TRBJ2-3|TRBV19|.
CASRTLGDTQYF
TGTGCCAGTAGGACCCTGGGGGATACGCAGTATTTT
>.|TRBJ1-6|TRBV10-3|TRBD1
CAISAVGTGAGGNSPLHF
TGTGCCATCAGTGCGGTCGGGACAGGGGCCGGGGGGAATTCACCCCTCCACTTT
>once|TRBJ2-2|TRBV5-6|.
CASSLEYGGELFF
TGTGCCAGCAGCTTGGAATACGGCGGGGAGCTGTTTTTT
>.|TRBJ1-3|TRBV10-3|.
CAVAGFSGNTIYF
TGTGCCGTCGCAGGCTTCTCTGGAAACACCATATATTTT
>.|TRBJ2-2|TRBV24-1|.
CATSDLGAGATGELFF
TGTGCCACCAGTGATTTGGGGGCAGGGGCCACCGGGGAGCTGTTTTTT
>.|TRBJ1-1|TRBV5-1|.
CASSLQAGGFEAFF
TGCGCCAGCAGCCTACAGGCCGGCGGCTTTGAAGCTTTCTTT
>few|TRBJ1-5|TRBV15|TRBD1
CATSSPNPGQGYQPQHF
TGTGCCACCAGCAGCCCCAACCCGGGACAGGGTTATCAGCCCCAGCATTTT
>.|TRBJ1-5|TRBV11-2|.
CASSLEGSSNQPQHF
TGTGCCAGCAGCTTAGAGGGGTCAAGCAATCAGCCCCAGCATTTT
>few|TRBJ1-5|TRBV9|.
CASSVAAGLNQPQHF
TGTGCCAGCAGCGTAGCAGCAGGGTTAAACCAGCCCCAGCATTTT
>.|TRBJ1-1|TRBV7-9|.
CASSLADPEAFF
TGTGCCAGCAGCTTAGCAGATCCTGAAGCTTTCTTT
>.|TRBJ2-5|TRBV29-1|.
CSVDGQGSHETQYF
TGCAGCGTTGACGGCCAGGGGAGTCATGAGACCCAGTACTTC
>.|TRBJ1-1|TRBV27|TRBD1
CASTSGQGRNTEAFF
TGTGCCAGCACCTCGGGACAGGGCCGCAACACTGAAGCTTTCTTT
>.|TRBJ1-5|TRBV6-5|.
CASSYSIRDSNQPQHF
TGTGCCAGCAGTTACTCGATCAGGGATAGCAATCAGCCCCAGCATTTT
>.|TRBJ2-5|TRBV9|TRBD2
CASSGTSGNLQETQYF
TGTGCCAGCAGCGGAACTAGCGGGAACCTCCAAGAGACCCAGTACTTC
>.|TRBJ2-4|TRBV14|.
CASSQTNLNSKIAKNIQYF
TGTGCCAGCAGCCAAACGAACCTTAACTCCAAGATAGCCAAAAACATTCAGTACTTC
>.|TRBJ2-1|TRBV7-8|TRBD1
CASSLIHGQGAEQFF
TGTGCCAGCAGCTTAATTCACGGACAGGGGGCTGAGCAGTTCTTC
>.|TRBJ1-6|TRBV4-3|.
CASSQESYNSPLHF
TGCGCCAGCAGCCAAGAGAGCTATAATTCACCCCTCCACTTT